This T cell receptor beta chain stems from a study of shared clonotypes between healthy human individuals (dated by TCRdb to the early 2020s). Some background on the complete study: A few men and two women, aged 18 to 49 years, made up the cohort. Libraries were prepared and TCR repertoires were sequenced by different laboratories using diverse techniques, in order to increase sequencing depth and limit assay-specific biases. Leukapheresis yielded between about 0.85 and 10 billion PBMCs per donor. To estimate repertoire size and how much clonotypes are shared between individuals, the study performed deep sequencing of blood TCR repertoires from about five healthy adults. Broader findings and caveats from the paper: Based on pairwise subsampling, the degree of clonotype sharing among donors was expected to be affected by sequencing depth. Sampling was restricted to blood, and TCR repertoires in tissue are likely to differ from TCR repertoires in blood. Because the study included a small number of donors, the genetic and exposure-history diversity represented was limited.

Comment on this clone: Its antigen has not been determined. Base quality data are lacking; no much larger clone is found one base away.

Healthy HIV-negative adults with no recently reported acute infections or vaccinations were included as donors. Every donor was a Caucasian adult living in Nashville, Tennessee, USA. In the unsorted samples, 70 million to 90 million PBMCs were counted, and genomic DNA was extracted using the QIAamp DNA Blood Mini kit. Blood was obtained by leukapheresis, after which PBMCs were separated by Ficoll-Histopaque density gradient centrifugation and cryopreserved in liquid nitrogen vapor phase. Including cysteine and phenylalanine, the CDR3 has 19 amino acids. Just CDR3 DNA is preserved here, 57 bases in frame from base 1. V is cut by 2 bases and J by 4 bases, and the space between the germline ends is 27 bases. From a lookup of the germline V gene (reference sequence), CDR1 and CDR2 are SEHNR and FQNEAQ. Using the deep immunoSEQ assay, TCR CDR3 regions were amplified from genomic DNA by multiplex PCR. Extracted genomic DNA from each cell subset was spread evenly across all wells of several immunoSEQ 96-well plates, with each plate serving as a replicate. For unsorted PBMC, approximately 0.3 ug of genomic DNA, equivalent to about 30,000 T cell genomes, went into each replicate PCR. Unsorted PBMC genomic DNA was sequenced across ten immunoSEQ deep assay plates. Purified libraries were measured with a Qubit 3.0 fluorometer, size-checked on a Bioanalyzer 2100, and measured again with the KAPA Library Quantification kit. Every immunoSEQ 96-well plate was sequenced on a dedicated single-read 150-cycle Illumina NextSeq 550 flow cell. Per the authors' processing: The immunoSEQ output contained only junctional sequences without quality scores, so filtering could not match that applied to full-length reads. Sequences were annotated with PyIR, a Python wrapper for IgBLAST v1.9, using IMGT germline references to assign V/J genes and CDR3. Reads were removed for weak V/J assignments (E-value above 1e-6), missing CDR3, stop codons, out-of-frame junctions, or ambiguous translated residues. V3J clonotypes were defined by identical inferred V gene, J gene, and CDR3 amino acid sequence. To compute the percentage overlap between repertoires, the number of shared unique clonotypes was divided by the size of the smaller repertoire. Repertoire richness was assessed with RTK rarefaction, the Chao1 estimator, and Recon v2.1 estimates of unobserved clonotypes. Here the immuneACCESS table is served through TCRdb, limited to in-frame sequences with V and J called. Missing clones are a known gap in these copies; in checked studies unresolved V genes cover under half, and the rest lacks a known reason. The V and J calls and the clone size are those of that table, but D and trimming were determined from the DNA. The sample table records about 600,000 clones; around three quarters of these occur just once. About 11% of the sample comes from the top ten.

Rearrangement joined TRBV7-9 to TRBJ2-7; the best D guess is TRBD2, with 6 bases matching. This TCR was sampled from a woman between 40 and 50 years old in good health. Some clones in this sample may be carry-over from other donors' samples. The sequenced material came from PBMCs. The DNA is TGTGCCAGCAGCTTAAAGACCACGGGAGTCCCCACTCCCCATTACGAGCAGTACTTC. This sequence encodes CASSLKTTGVPTPHYEQYF.